The next 30 T cell receptor beta chains were all read from a single sample in a study of CD8+ T cells in alopecia areata. The authors extracted RNA and reverse transcribed it into cDNA as the sequencing template. Data came from immunoSEQ multiplex PCR; TCRdb stores just in-frame clones and leaves some out. Here the sample spans 120,000 to 150,000 clones, 80% to 90% being singletons. The input for sequencing was CD8+ T cells sorted from blood, taken at week 0. These receptors came from a human donor with alopecia areata.

This clone was counted only a few times. The chain combines TRBV29-1 with TRBJ2-2, with D unresolved. Trimming stripped 1 base from V and 5 bases from J, with 8 bases between. CDR1 is SQVTM, CDR2 ANQGSEA, per germline. This CDR3 region has 13 residues. The CDR3 here is CSVEGLVTGELFF. The CDR3, as DNA: TGCAGCGTTGAAGGTTTAGTTACCGGGGAGCTGTTTTTT.

This clone was counted a few times. The gene calls are TRBV29-1 and TRBJ2-1, with 11 bases fitting TRBD1. Germline V gene sequence: CDR1 SQVTM, CDR2 ANQGSEA. V was pared by 4 bases and J by 3 bases, with 5 bases of the junction left unmatched. The CDR3 sequence is 15 residues long. The CDR3 coding sequence is TGCAGCGTTGCCCCGGGACAGGGGGGCTACAATGAGCAGTTCTTC. It specifies CSVAPGQGGYNEQFF.

This clone has just one count. This chain uses TRBV10-1 with TRBJ2-7; 7 positions match TRBD1. The length of the CDR3 is 13 residues. V trimming: 4 bases; J trimming: 3 bases; junction bases outside the gene matches: 3. Germline CDR1 reads WNHNN; CDR2 reads SYGVQD (reference sequence). CDR3 loop: CASSVRTGYEQYF. Written as DNA, the CDR3 is TGCGCCAGCAGTGTTCGGACAGGCTACGAGCAGTACTTC.

The rearrangement links TRBV11-2 to TRBJ1-1; D is unresolved. Germline values: CDR1 SGHAT, CDR2 FQNNGV. The CDR3 spans 15 residues. The ends were cut back, 4 bases at V and 6 bases at J, with 18 bases in the middle. CDR3 in amino acids: CASSSRTYNVAEAFF. In DNA, the CDR3 is TGTGCCAGCAGCTCTCGGACTTACAACGTGGCTGAAGCTTTCTTT.

The V and J genes are TRBV27 and TRBJ2-7, with TRBD2 matching 12 bases. J lost 5 bases, V lost 9 bases, and 11 bases had no gene match. There are 15 residues in the CDR3. Germline V CDR1 and CDR2: MNHEY, SMNVEV (reference sequence). The CDR3 reads CASQRLAGESDEQYF. The CDR3, as DNA: TGTGCCAGTCAAAGACTAGCGGGAGAATCTGACGAGCAGTACTTC.

The gene calls are TRBV27 and TRBJ2-1, with D unclear. V was pared by 11 bases and J by 3 bases, with 14 bases between. The CDR3 totals 13 residues. CDR1 MNHEY and CDR2 SMNVEV come from the germline V gene (reference sequence). Written as DNA, the CDR3 is TGTGCCTCCCGGAGAGGATTCTACAATGAGCAGTTCTTC. This sequence encodes CASRRGFYNEQFF.

The chain employs TRBV6-6 and TRBJ1-1; D possibly corresponds to TRBD1 (5 bases). The ends were cut back, 7 bases at V and 7 bases at J, with 13 bases in the middle. The CDR3 has 12 residues. Germline V gene data show CDR1 as MNHNY and CDR2 as SVGAGI (reference sequence). CDR3 residues: CASTQRGVEAFF. The CDR3 DNA reads as TGTGCCAGCACCCAACGGGGGGTTGAAGCTTTCTTT.

The rearrangement uses TRBV19 and TRBJ1-1; 7 bases map to TRBD1. The germline V gene encodes CDR1 LNHDA and CDR2 SQIVND (reference sequence). CDR3 length: 14 amino acids. V dropped 5 bases and J dropped 1; count of bases not matched to a gene: 4. In DNA, the CDR3 is TGTGCCAGTAGTCCATGGGACAGGAACACTGAAGCTTTCTTT. It encodes CASSPWDRNTEAFF.

This chain uses TRBV13 with TRBJ2-7; 10 nucleotides agree with TRBD1. The V gene's germline CDR1 is PRHDT and CDR2 FYEKMQ (reference sequence). The J segment lost 3 bases and the V segment lost 5 bases, leaving 10 bases of the junction unmatched. The CDR3 totals 16 residues. The CDR3 sequence: CASSPGGQGKNYEQYF. In DNA form, the CDR3 reads TGTGCCAGCAGCCCGGGGGGACAGGGGAAAAACTACGAGCAGTACTTC.

This chain joins TRBV4-1 and TRBJ2-2, with 7 bases aligning to TRBD1. The ends lost 1 base at V and 5 bases at J; junction bases unmatched: 7. The CDR3 spans 16 residues. The germline V gene has CDR1 MGHRA and CDR2 YSYEKL. In DNA, the CDR3 is TGCGCCAGCAGCCAAGTAAGGACAGGTGGTACCGGGGAGCTGTTTTTT. Its protein is CASSQVRTGGTGELFF.

The chain links TRBV6-1 to TRBJ2-1; D remains unclear. V was pared by 7 bases and J by 7 bases, with 20 bases between. This CDR3 comprises 15 residues. CDR1 MNHNS and CDR2 SASEGT come from the germline V gene. CDR3 nucleotides: TGTGCCAGCAAAATAGTCCAGGCGGCCGGTAATGAGCAGTTCTTC. It yields the protein CASKIVQAAGNEQFF.

This rearrangement joins TRBV11-2 to TRBJ1-2; TRBD1 matches at 7 bases. Germline CDR1 and CDR2: SGHAT and FQNNGV. The CDR3 has 16 amino acids. V shed 6 bases, J shed 2 bases, and the junction held 12 bases outside the gene matches. The CDR3 sequence: CASRGTDHHQNYGYTF. The CDR3 nucleotides read TGTGCCAGCAGGGGGACAGATCACCACCAAAACTATGGCTACACCTTC.

The CDR3 loop reads CSVVGDGELFF. In DNA, the CDR3 is TGCAGCGTTGTCGGAGACGGTGAGCTGTTTTTT. The chain joins TRBV29-1 to TRBJ2-2, with D hard to call. V was pared by 4 bases and J by 11 bases, with 11 bases between. From germline, CDR1 is SQVTM and CDR2 ANQGSEA. The CDR3 covers 11 residues.

This chain connects TRBV7-3 to TRBJ2-1; the D gene is possibly TRBD1 (5 bases). The CDR3 sequence is 13 residues long. Trimming pared 5 bases from V and 8 bases from J, leaving 13 bases between. The germline V gene encodes CDR1 SGHTA and CDR2 FQGTGA. The CDR3 sequence: CASSQGVRYEQFF. The CDR3 DNA reads TGTGCCAGCAGCCAGGGCGTCCGGTATGAGCAGTTCTTC.

The chain recombines TRBV30 with TRBJ2-5; no clear D. The DNA end is a closer match to TRBJ2-7, so the J assignment may be wrong. The CDR3 has 18 amino acids. Germline CDR1 GTSNPN, CDR2 SVGIG (reference sequence). CDR3 bases: TGTGCCTGGAGCGGACCGCTCCTAAACTCCTCCCCTCCCTACGAGCAGTACTTC. Translated: CAWSGPLLNSSPPYEQYF.

This clone was observed a single time. The chain recombines TRBV6-5 with TRBJ2-7; no clear D. CDR3 length: 12 residues. V lost 0 bases and J lost 6, with 6 bases in between. Germline CDR1 reads MNHEY; CDR2 reads SVGAGI. The DNA of the CDR3 is TGTGCCAGCAGTTACTCGATACTCGAGCAGTACTTC. Translation: CASSYSILEQYF.

CDR3 coding DNA: TGTGCCAGCAGGGACAGAACTTACAATGAGCAGTTCTTC. Translation: CASRDRTYNEQFF. V is TRBV5-4 and J is TRBJ2-1; D perhaps matches TRBD1 (6 bases). Germline CDR1 SGHNT, CDR2 YYREEE (reference sequence). This CDR3 is 13 amino acids long. V lost 5 bases to trimming and J lost 4 bases, with 10 bases between them.

This clone appeared a few times. The gene calls are TRBV11-2 and TRBJ2-1; 14 bases map to TRBD2. CDR3 length equals 18 residues. Germline loops: CDR1 SGHAT, CDR2 FQNNGV. V was clipped by 4 bases and J by 8 bases; unmatched bases: 13. The CDR3 region has the DNA TGTGCCAGCAGCTCCGGGACTAGCGGGAGAGGTTTGGCGGATGAGCAGTTCTTC. Its translation: CASSSGTSGRGLADEQFF.

The chain has TRBV27 and TRBJ2-1, with TRBD2 matching 10 bases. The V gene's germline CDR1 is MNHEY and CDR2 SMNVEV (reference sequence). Trimming took 2 bases from V and 6 from J; bases not matched to a gene: 7. The CDR3 spans 16 residues. This CDR3 is CASSLGLAGAFNEQFF. In DNA form, the CDR3 reads TGTGCCAGCAGTTTAGGCCTAGCGGGGGCCTTCAATGAGCAGTTCTTC.

This clone turned up a few times. The CDR3 here is CASRRGGGTEAFF. CDR3 nucleotides: TGTGCCAGCAGGAGGGGGGGCGGCACTGAAGCTTTCTTT. The chain joins TRBV2 to TRBJ1-1, with D possibly matching TRBD1 (6 bases). Per germline, CDR1 SNHLY and CDR2 FYNNEI. This CDR3 comprises 13 residues. Trimming took 6 bases from V and 4 from J, leaving 12 bases between them.

The J gene is TRBJ2-7, the V gene TRBV6-6; D not certain. The CDR3 consists of 16 residues. V lost 0 bases and J 3 bases, leaving 15 bases between the germline ends. Germline assignment: CDR1 MNHNY and CDR2 SVGAGI (reference sequence). The CDR3, as DNA: TGTGCCAGCAGTTACTCGATAGTGGTCGGCTACTACGAGCAGTACTTC. This encodes CASSYSIVVGYYEQYF.

This chain links TRBV27 with TRBJ2-5; weak D call: TRBD2 (6 bases). The CDR3 sequence is 16 residues long. V was pared by 3 bases and J by 0 bases, with 14 bases between. The V gene's germline CDR1 is MNHEY and CDR2 SMNVEV (reference sequence). The CDR3 reads CASSLAGPKYQETQYF. The CDR3 DNA reads as TGTGCCAGCAGTTTGGCGGGACCAAAGTACCAAGAGACCCAGTACTTC.

Comments on this clone: At one boundary the junction diverges from the germline segment, which might be a read error. This chain uses TRBV27 with TRBJ2-3, with 11 bases identical to TRBD2. The length of the CDR3 is 12 residues. CDR1 and CDR2 (germline): MNHEY, SMNVEV (reference sequence). CDR3 coding DNA: TGTGCCAGCAGTGGTACTAGCGGGGGACTACATTTT. Its protein is CASSGTSGGLHF.

This clone has only a few counts. The genes are TRBV15 and TRBJ2-1; unclear D gene. From germline, CDR1 is LNHNV and CDR2 YYDKDF (reference sequence). V lost 0 bases and J lost 0, with 15 bases in between. The CDR3 consists of 18 residues. The CDR3 bases are TGTGCCACCAGCAGAGAGATGTACGGGCGGAGCTCCTACAATGAGCAGTTCTTC. It translates to CATSREMYGRSSYNEQFF.

The rearrangement joins TRBV6-5 to TRBJ1-2; TRBD1 is a possible D gene (5 bases). V lost 0 bases, J lost 7 bases, and 15 bases lay in between. The V gene's germline CDR1 is MNHEY and CDR2 SVGAGI. CDR3 length equals 15 residues. The CDR3: CASSYSTDLGLGYTF. The CDR3 DNA sequence: TGTGCCAGCAGTTACTCCACCGACTTGGGACTTGGCTACACCTTC.

This chain links TRBV19 with TRBJ2-1; 10 nucleotides agree with TRBD2. Germline V CDR1 and CDR2: LNHDA, SQIVND (reference sequence). There are 15 residues in the CDR3. Unmatched junction bases numbered 10, after V lost 6 bases and J lost 8 bases. The CDR3 coding sequence is TGTGCCAGTAGGAGGCTAGCGGGAGTAGTGGATGAGCAGTTCTTC. Amino acids: CASRRLAGVVDEQFF.

The chain recombines TRBV29-1 with TRBJ2-1; the match to TRBD1 covers 9 bases. The germline gives CDR1 SQVTM, CDR2 ANQGSEA. Trimming removed 4 bases from V and 7 bases from J; junction bases left unmatched: 8. The CDR3 is 14 amino acids. The CDR3: CSVASRDRVNEQFF. CDR3 nucleotide sequence: TGCAGCGTTGCATCCCGGGACAGGGTTAATGAGCAGTTCTTC.

This clone showed up just once. The J gene is TRBJ1-1, the V gene TRBV29-1, with TRBD1 as a possible D gene (5 bases). The CDR3 spans 17 residues. Trimming took 4 bases from V and 0 from J, leaving 21 bases between them. CDR1 is SQVTM and CDR2 is ANQGSEA in the germline V gene. Here the CDR3 DNA reads TGCAGCGTTGCGTTTGGACATGGTCAATTGATGAACACTGAAGCTTTCTTT. This codes for CSVAFGHGQLMNTEAFF.

The gene calls are TRBV7-2 and TRBJ2-7; D is uncertain. Germline loops: CDR1 SGHTA, CDR2 FQGNSA. CDR3 size: 13 residues. V dropped 5 bases and J dropped 1 base, with 9 bases sitting between them. CDR3 sequence: CASSPTSSYEQYF. In DNA form, the CDR3 reads TGTGCCAGCAGCCCGACAAGTTCCTACGAGCAGTACTTC.

On this clone itself: Additional DNA sequences in this sample encode the identical CDR3. The V gene is TRBV7-9, the J gene TRBJ2-7; a weak D match, TRBD2 (5 bases). Trimming removed 0 bases from V and 5 bases from J, with 5 bases in between. The CDR3 totals 12 residues. CDR1 is SEHNR and CDR2 is FQNEAQ in the germline V gene (reference sequence). The CDR3 DNA is TGTGCCAGCAGCTTAGCTAGCGACGAGCAGTACTTC. The encoded protein is CASSLASDEQYF.